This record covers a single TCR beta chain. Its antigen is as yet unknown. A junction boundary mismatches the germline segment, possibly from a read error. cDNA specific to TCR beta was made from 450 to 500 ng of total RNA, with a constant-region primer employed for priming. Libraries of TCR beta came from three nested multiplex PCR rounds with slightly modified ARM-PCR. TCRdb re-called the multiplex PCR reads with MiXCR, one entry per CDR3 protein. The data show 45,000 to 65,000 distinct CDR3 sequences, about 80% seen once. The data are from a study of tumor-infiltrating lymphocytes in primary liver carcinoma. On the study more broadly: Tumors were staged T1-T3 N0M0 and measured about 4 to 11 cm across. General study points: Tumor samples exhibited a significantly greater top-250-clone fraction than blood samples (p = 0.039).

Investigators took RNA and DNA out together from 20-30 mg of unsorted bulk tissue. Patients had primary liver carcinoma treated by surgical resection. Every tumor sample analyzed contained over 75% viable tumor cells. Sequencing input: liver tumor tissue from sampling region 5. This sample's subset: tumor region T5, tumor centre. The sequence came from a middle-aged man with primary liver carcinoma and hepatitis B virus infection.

The CDR3 here is CFSSSSDSNTDAFF. The CDR3 DNA sequence: TGTTTCAGCAGCTCTAGTGACAGCAACACTGATGCTTTCTTT. V is TRBV12-3 or TRBV12-4 and J is TRBJ1-1, with a tentative D call TRBD1 (5 bases). CDR3 length equals 14 residues.